Below are 5 T cell receptor beta chains sequenced from a single sample in a study of OX40 agonist ivuxolimab in advanced cancers. Using immunoSEQ multiplex PCR, the repertoire was profiled, and TCRdb retains in-frame clones only, with some absent. The sample consists of about 60,000 clones, around 90% of them appearing once. The specimen was CD4+ or CD8+ T cells sorted from blood, collected in a trial of the OX40 agonist ivuxolimab. The source is an adult with an advanced solid tumor such as melanoma, head and neck, liver or kidney cancer.

J is TRBJ2-7 and V is TRBV28, with D possibly TRBD1 on 6 matching bases. V dropped 2 bases and J dropped 6 bases, with 14 bases sitting between them. CDR1 MDHEN and CDR2 SYDVKM come from the germline V gene. CDR3 length: 14 amino acids. DNA of the CDR3: TGTGCCAGCAGTTTAGAAGGGGGAGTCGCCGAGCAGTACTTC. This encodes CASSLEGGVAEQYF.

This rearrangement joins TRBV28 to TRBJ1-6, with 8 positions matching TRBD1. V lost 7 bases to trimming and J lost 9 bases; unmatched junction nucleotides: 8. The CDR3 has 14 amino acids. Germline loops: CDR1 MDHEN, CDR2 SYDVKM. The CDR3 DNA reads TGTGCCAGCACCCTGGACAGGGTCCGTTCACCCCTCCACTTT. This encodes CASTLDRVRSPLHF.

The chain is built from TRBV4-3 and TRBJ1-6, with a weak D call TRBD1 (5 bases). This CDR3 has 14 amino acids. V was pared by 1 base and J by 7 bases, with 8 bases between. Germline values: CDR1 LGHNA, CDR2 YSLEER. CDR3 DNA: TGCGCCAGCAGCCAAGCCGAGGGGAATTCACCCCTCCACTTT. Its translation is CASSQAEGNSPLHF.

The chain uses TRBV19 and TRBJ2-5, with TRBD2 identical over 8 bases. The DNA matches TRBJ2-7 better at its end, which makes the J call doubtful. CDR3 length: 15 residues. Per the germline V gene, CDR1 is LNHDA and CDR2 is SQIVND (reference sequence). The CDR3 bases are TGTGCCAGTAGACTAGCGGTCGGGGGATCCTACGAGCAGTACTTC. This sequence encodes CASRLAVGGSYEQYF.

This chain joins TRBV4-2 and TRBJ2-2; D not resolved. This CDR3 comprises 14 residues. Germline CDR1 reads LGHNA; CDR2 reads YNFKEQ. V was shortened by 3 bases and J by 5 bases, with 10 bases between the two germline ends. The CDR3 protein is CASSQGIGTGELFF. CDR3 sequence (DNA): TGTGCCAGCAGCCAGGGAATTGGAACCGGGGAGCTGTTTTTT.